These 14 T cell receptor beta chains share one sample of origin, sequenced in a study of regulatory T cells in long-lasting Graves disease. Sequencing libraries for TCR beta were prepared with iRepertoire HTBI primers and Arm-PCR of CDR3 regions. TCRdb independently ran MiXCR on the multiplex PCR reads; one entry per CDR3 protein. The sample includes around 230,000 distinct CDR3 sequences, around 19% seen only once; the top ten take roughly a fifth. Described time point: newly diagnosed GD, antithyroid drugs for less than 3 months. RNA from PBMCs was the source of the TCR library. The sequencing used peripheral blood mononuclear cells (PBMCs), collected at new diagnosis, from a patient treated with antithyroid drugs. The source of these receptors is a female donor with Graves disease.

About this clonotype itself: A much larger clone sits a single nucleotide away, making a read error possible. The CDR3 spells CASSSFSSGTSRSNTGELFF. The CDR3 DNA reads TGTGCCAGCAGTTCCTTCTCCTCCGGGACTAGCAGATCGAACACCGGGGAGCTGTTTTTT. The chain links TRBV25-1 to TRBJ2-2; the match to TRBD2 covers 9 bases. The CDR3 runs to 20 residues. Looked up from germline, CDR1 is MGHDK and CDR2 is SYGVNS. J was trimmed by 0 bases and V by 5 bases; bases with no gene match: 16.

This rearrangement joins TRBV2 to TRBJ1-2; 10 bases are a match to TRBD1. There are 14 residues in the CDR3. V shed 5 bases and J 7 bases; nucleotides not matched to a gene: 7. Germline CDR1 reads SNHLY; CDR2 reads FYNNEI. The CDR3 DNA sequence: TGTGCCAGCAGTCGGGGACAGGGGAGAGGTGGCTACACCTTC. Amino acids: CASSRGQGRGGYTF.

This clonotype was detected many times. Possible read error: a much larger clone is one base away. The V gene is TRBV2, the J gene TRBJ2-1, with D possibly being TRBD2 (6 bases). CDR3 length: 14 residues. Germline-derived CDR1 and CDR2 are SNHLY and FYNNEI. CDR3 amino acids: CAGSEGLRGNEQFF. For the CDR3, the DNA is TGTGCCGGCAGTGAGGGACTGAGAGGCAATGAGCAGTTCTTC.

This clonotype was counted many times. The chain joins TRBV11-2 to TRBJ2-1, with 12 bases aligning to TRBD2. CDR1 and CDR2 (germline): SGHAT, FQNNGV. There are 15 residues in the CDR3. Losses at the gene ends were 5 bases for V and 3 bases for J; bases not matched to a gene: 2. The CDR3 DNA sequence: TGTGCCAGCAGCGAGACTAGCGGGAGCTACAATGAGCAGTTCTTC. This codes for CASSETSGSYNEQFF.

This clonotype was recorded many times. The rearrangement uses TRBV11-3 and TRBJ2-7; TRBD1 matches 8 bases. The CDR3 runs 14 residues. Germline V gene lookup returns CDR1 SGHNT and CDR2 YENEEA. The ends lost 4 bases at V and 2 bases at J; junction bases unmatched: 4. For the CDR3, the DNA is TGTGCCAGCAGCTCATCGGACAGGGCCTACGAGCAGTACTTC. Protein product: CASSSSDRAYEQYF. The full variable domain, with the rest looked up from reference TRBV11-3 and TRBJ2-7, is EAGVVQSPRYKIIEKKQPVAFWCNPISGHNTLYWYLQNLGQGPELLIRYENEEAVDDSQLPKDRFSAERLKGVDSTLKIQPAELGDSAVYLCASSSSDRAYEQYFGPGTRLTVT.

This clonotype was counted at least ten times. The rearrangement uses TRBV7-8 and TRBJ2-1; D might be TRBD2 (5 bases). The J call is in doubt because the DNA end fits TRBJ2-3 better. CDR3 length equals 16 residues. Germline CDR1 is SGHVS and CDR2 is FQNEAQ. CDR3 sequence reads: CASSFRRPPGVDTQYF. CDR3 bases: TGTGCCAGCAGCTTCCGGCGGCCCCCCGGGGTGGATACGCAGTATTTT.

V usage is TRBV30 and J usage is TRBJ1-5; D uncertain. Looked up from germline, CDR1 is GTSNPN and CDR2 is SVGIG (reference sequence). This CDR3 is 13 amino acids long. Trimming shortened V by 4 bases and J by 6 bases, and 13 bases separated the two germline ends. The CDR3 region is CAWTPGFGQPQHF. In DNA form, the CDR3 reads TGTGCCTGGACGCCAGGCTTCGGTCAGCCCCAGCATTTT.

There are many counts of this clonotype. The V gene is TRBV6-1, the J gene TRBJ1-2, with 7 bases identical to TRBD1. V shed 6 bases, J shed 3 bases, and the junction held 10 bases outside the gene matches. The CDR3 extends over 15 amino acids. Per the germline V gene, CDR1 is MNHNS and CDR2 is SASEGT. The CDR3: CASRTPGRGDYGYTF. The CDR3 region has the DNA TGTGCCAGCAGGACCCCCGGCAGGGGGGACTATGGCTACACCTTC.

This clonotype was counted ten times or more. The CDR3 here is CASSQDRRGYTF. In DNA, the CDR3 is TGTGCCAGCAGCCAAGATCGAAGAGGCTACACCTTC. J is TRBJ1-2 and V is TRBV14, with D uncertain. Deletions cut 0 bases from V and 8 bases from J, with 7 bases between. The CDR3 runs 12 residues. Per the germline V gene, CDR1 is SGHDN and CDR2 is FVKESK.

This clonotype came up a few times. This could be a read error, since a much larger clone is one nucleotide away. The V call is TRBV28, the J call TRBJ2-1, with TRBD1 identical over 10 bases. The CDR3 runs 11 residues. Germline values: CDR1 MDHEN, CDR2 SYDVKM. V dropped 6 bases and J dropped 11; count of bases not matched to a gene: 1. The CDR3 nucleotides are TGTGCCAGCAGGGGACAGGGGCAGCAGTTCTTC. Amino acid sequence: CASRGQGQQFF.

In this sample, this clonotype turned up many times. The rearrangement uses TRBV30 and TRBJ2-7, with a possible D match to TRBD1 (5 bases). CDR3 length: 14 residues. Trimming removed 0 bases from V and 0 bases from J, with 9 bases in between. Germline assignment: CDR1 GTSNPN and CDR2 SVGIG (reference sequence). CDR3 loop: CAWSVWGASYEQYF. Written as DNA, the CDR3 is TGTGCCTGGAGTGTATGGGGCGCCTCCTACGAGCAGTACTTC.

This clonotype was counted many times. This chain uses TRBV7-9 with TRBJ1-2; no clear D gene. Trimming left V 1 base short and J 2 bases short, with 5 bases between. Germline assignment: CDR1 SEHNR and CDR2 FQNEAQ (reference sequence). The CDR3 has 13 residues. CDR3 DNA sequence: TGTGCCAGCAGCTTAGTACAGAACTATGGCTACACCTTC. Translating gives CASSLVQNYGYTF. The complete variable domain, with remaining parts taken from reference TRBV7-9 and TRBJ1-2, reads DTGVSQNPRHKITKRGQNVTFRCDPISEHNRLYWYRQTLGQGPEFLTYFQNEAQLEKSRLLSDRFSAERPKGSFSTLEIQRTEQGDSAMYLCASSLVQNYGYTFGSGTRLTVV.

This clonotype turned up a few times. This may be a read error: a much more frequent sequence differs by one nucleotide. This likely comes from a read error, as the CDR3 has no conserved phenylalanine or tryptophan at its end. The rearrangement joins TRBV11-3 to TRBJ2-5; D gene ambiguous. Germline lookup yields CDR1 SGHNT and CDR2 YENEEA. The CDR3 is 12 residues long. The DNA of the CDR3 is TGTACCAGCAGCTTTATGGGGGAGACCCAGTACCTC. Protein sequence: CTSSFMGETQYL.

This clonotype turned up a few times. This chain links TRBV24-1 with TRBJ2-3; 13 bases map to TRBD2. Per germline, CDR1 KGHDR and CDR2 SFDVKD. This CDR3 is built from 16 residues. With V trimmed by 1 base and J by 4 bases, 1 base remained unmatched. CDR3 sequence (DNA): TGTGCCACCAGTGATTTTACTAGCGGGAGGGCAGATACGCAGTATTTT. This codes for CATSDFTSGRADTQYF.